This entry lists 26 T cell receptor beta chains sequenced from one sample in a study of blood T cell repertoires in COVID-19. Produced via immunoSEQ multiplex PCR; TCRdb's table is partial and in-frame only. Among over 200,000 clones, 83% were seen once, and the ten largest hold roughly 5.8%. Sequenced input: peripheral blood. These receptors came from a man aged 80 or over with acute or convalescent COVID-19.

A few counts support this clone. J is TRBJ2-6 and V is TRBV9; the D is unclear. Trimming shortened V by 2 bases and J by 0 bases, and 9 bases separated the two germline ends. Looked up from germline, CDR1 is SGDLS and CDR2 is YYNGEE. The CDR3 loop spans 16 amino acids. CDR3 in amino acids: CASSVGWSSGANVLTF. The CDR3 coding sequence is TGTGCCAGCAGCGTGGGTTGGAGCTCTGGGGCCAACGTCCTGACTTTC. The full variable domain, its missing parts supplied by reference TRBV9 and TRBJ2-6, is DSGVTQTPKHLITATGQRVTLRCSPRSGDLSVYWYQQSLDQGLQFLIQYYNGEERAKGNILERFSAQQFPDLHSELNLSSLELGDSALYFCASSVGWSSGANVLTFGAGSRLTVL.

The chain employs TRBV3-1 (or the pseudogene TRBV3-2) and TRBJ1-2; D uncertain. V lost 8 bases and J lost 5, with 12 bases in between. CDR1 is LGHDT and CDR2 is YNNKEL in the germline V gene (reference sequence). The CDR3 has 12 residues. CDR3 nucleotide sequence: TGTGCCAGCCGTGACTTAGATTATGGCTACACCTTC. Encoded protein: CASRDLDYGYTF.

The CDR3 DNA reads TGTGCCAGCAGTGAAGAGAGGGTTCAGTACTATGGCTACACCTTC. Translated: CASSEERVQYYGYTF. The rearrangement links TRBV6-1 to TRBJ1-2; D gene ambiguous. This CDR3 contains 15 residues. Germline values: CDR1 MNHNS, CDR2 SASEGT. V was cut by 1 base and J by 3 bases, with 12 bases left in between.

This chain uses TRBV15 with TRBJ1-2; 7 bases are shared with TRBD1. The V and J ends lost 3 bases and 0 bases, in that order; junction bases with no gene match: 10. Germline-derived CDR1 and CDR2 are LNHNV and YYDKDF (reference sequence). The CDR3 runs 17 residues. The CDR3 protein is CATSRGPGRGTNYGYTF. The DNA of the CDR3 is TGTGCCACCAGCAGGGGCCCGGGCAGGGGGACTAACTATGGCTACACCTTC.

The chain couples TRBV3-1 (or the pseudogene TRBV3-2) to TRBJ2-7, with 7 bases matching TRBD2. The V gene end was trimmed by 5 bases and the J gene end by 2 bases; junction bases not matched to a gene: 6. The germline CDR1 and CDR2 sequences are LGHDT and YNNKEL (reference sequence). The CDR3 sequence is 14 residues long. As DNA, the CDR3 is TGTGCCAGCAGCGCCGGGGGGATCACCTACGAGCAGTACTTC. Translation: CASSAGGITYEQYF.

This chain connects TRBV10-2 to TRBJ1-4; 9 nucleotides match TRBD1. CDR3 length: 14 residues. From germline, CDR1 is WSHSY and CDR2 SAAADI. After removal of 7 bases from V and 8 bases from J, the junction contained 8 bases not matched to a gene. The CDR3 sequence is CASMRTGGDEKLFF. The CDR3, as DNA: TGCGCCAGCATGCGCACAGGGGGCGACGAAAAACTGTTTTTT.

The J gene is TRBJ2-7, the V gene TRBV28; D ambiguous. The germline V and J ends were trimmed by 3 bases and 3 bases, with 6 bases remaining between them. Germline loops: CDR1 MDHEN, CDR2 SYDVKM. The CDR3 totals 12 residues. The CDR3 reads CASSFSLYEQYF. The CDR3 DNA sequence: TGTGCCAGCAGTTTTTCTCTCTACGAGCAGTACTTC.

This chain uses TRBV5-4 with TRBJ2-2; no clear D. Trimming stripped 0 bases from V and 2 bases from J, with 14 bases between. The CDR3 length is 17 residues. The germline V gene encodes CDR1 SGHNT and CDR2 YYREEE (reference sequence). CDR3: CASSLGARQPNTGELFF. CDR3 DNA: TGTGCCAGCAGCTTGGGGGCCCGTCAACCCAACACCGGGGAGCTGTTTTTT.

The J gene is TRBJ2-5, the V gene TRBV5-4; 7 positions agree with TRBD1. The CDR3 is made up of 15 amino acids. The ends lost 7 bases at V and 5 bases at J; junction bases unmatched: 14. Germline assignment: CDR1 SGHNT and CDR2 YYREEE (reference sequence). CDR3 bases: TGTGCCAGCGGCACCGGGACAGACACTCGGGAGACCCAGTACTTC. The encoded protein is CASGTGTDTRETQYF.

The gene calls are TRBV24-1 and TRBJ2-5; D might be TRBD2 (5 bases). Germline CDR1 is KGHDR and CDR2 is SFDVKD. The CDR3 consists of 13 residues. V was shortened by 2 bases and J by 4 bases, with 7 bases between the two germline ends. In nucleotides, the CDR3 is TGTGCCACCAGTGATTGGGCGGGAGAGACCCAGTACTTC. It yields the protein CATSDWAGETQYF.

This clone was picked up a small number of times. V usage is TRBV7-8 and J usage is TRBJ1-5; D may be TRBD1 (6 bases). From germline, CDR1 is SGHVS and CDR2 FQNEAQ. The CDR3 spans 17 residues. V was cut by 1 base and J by 4 bases, with 17 bases left in between. CDR3 protein: CASSLDLVQGMNQPQHF. CDR3 nucleotide sequence: TGTGCCAGCAGCTTAGATCTAGTACAGGGCATGAATCAGCCCCAGCATTTT.

This chain joins TRBV28 and TRBJ1-4, with 8 bases fitting TRBD1. Trimming at V came to 3 bases and at J to 8 bases, leaving 8 bases not matched to a gene. The germline CDR1 and CDR2 sequences are MDHEN and SYDVKM. The CDR3 runs 15 residues. The CDR3 coding sequence is TGTGCCAGCAGTTTTCCCGGACAGGGATTAGAAAAACTGTTTTTT. Amino acids: CASSFPGQGLEKLFF.

This clone was detected only a few times. This chain links TRBV7-9 with TRBJ2-3; 9 nucleotides match TRBD1. The CDR3 is 15 residues long. The junction had 5 bases not matched to a gene; V was cut back by 5 bases and J by 2 bases. Germline lookup yields CDR1 SEHNR and CDR2 FQNEAQ (reference sequence). This CDR3 reads CASSHDRGNTDTQYF. CDR3 coding DNA: TGTGCCAGCAGCCACGACAGGGGGAACACAGATACGCAGTATTTT.

The J gene is TRBJ2-3, the V gene TRBV5-1; D call uncertain. Germline-derived CDR1 and CDR2 are SGHRS and YFSETQ. The length of the CDR3 is 14 residues. V lost 3 bases and J 0 bases, leaving 8 bases between the germline ends. CDR3 amino acids: CASSWSRSTDTQYF. The CDR3 region has the DNA TGCGCCAGCAGCTGGAGCCGTAGCACAGATACGCAGTATTTT.

This clone was picked up one time. The chain recombines TRBV19 with TRBJ2-3; TRBD1 aligns across 10 bases. The CDR3 has 16 amino acids. Looked up from germline, CDR1 is LNHDA and CDR2 is SQIVND (reference sequence). Losses at the gene ends were 3 bases for V and 2 bases for J; bases not matched to a gene: 5. The CDR3 nucleotides are TGTGCCAGTAGTATTCCGGGACAGGGGACCACAGATACGCAGTATTTT. Amino acids: CASSIPGQGTTDTQYF.

This rearrangement joins TRBV6-5 to TRBJ2-2, with 11 bases identical to TRBD2. This CDR3 region has 13 residues. From germline, CDR1 is MNHEY and CDR2 SVGAGI. The junction had 2 bases not matched to a gene; V was cut back by 7 bases and J by 7 bases. The CDR3: CASKLAGGGELFF. The CDR3 nucleotides read TGTGCCAGCAAGCTAGCGGGGGGCGGGGAGCTGTTTTTT.

The V call is TRBV2, the J call TRBJ2-3, with a possible D match to TRBD2 (5 bases). The length of the CDR3 is 16 residues. Trimming took off 1 base at V and 6 bases at J, with 17 bases between the two ends. Germline CDR1 is SNHLY and CDR2 is FYNNEI. In DNA form, the CDR3 reads TGTGCCAGCAGTGAAGATCGAGCGGTTGCCTCCGATACGCAGTATTTT. Translation: CASSEDRAVASDTQYF.

The V call is TRBV3-1 (or the pseudogene TRBV3-2), the J call TRBJ1-2; D possibly corresponds to TRBD1 (6 bases). The germline V gene encodes CDR1 LGHDT and CDR2 YNNKEL (reference sequence). Trimming removed 3 bases at V and 7 bases at J, with 15 bases between. The length of the CDR3 is 14 residues. Here the CDR3 DNA reads TGTGCCAGCAGCCAGATCGCAGGGGAGGGTGGCTACACCTTC. It yields the protein CASSQIAGEGGYTF.

The rearrangement links TRBV4-1 to TRBJ1-2, with 8 bases lining up with TRBD1. The junction had 13 bases not matched to a gene; V was cut back by 2 bases and J by 11 bases. CDR1 is MGHRA and CDR2 is YSYEKL in the germline V gene. The CDR3 sequence is 15 residues long. CDR3 in DNA: TGCGCCAGCAGCCAAAGACAGGGGTCGCCTCTTGGGTACACCTTC. Its protein product is CASSQRQGSPLGYTF.

V is TRBV5-1 and J is TRBJ1-2; TRBD1 matches at 7 bases. The CDR3 covers 13 residues. Germline assignment: CDR1 SGHRS and CDR2 YFSETQ. V was clipped by 4 bases and J by 11 bases; unmatched bases: 11. For the CDR3, the DNA is TGCGCCAGCAGCGGACCGACAGGGAATGAATACACCTTC. It translates to CASSGPTGNEYTF. The whole variable domain, filled in from reference TRBV5-1 and TRBJ1-2, reads KAGVTQTPRYLIKTRGQQVTLSCSPISGHRSVSWYQQTPGQGLQFLFEYFSETQRNKGNFPGRFSGRQFSNSRSEMNVSTLELGDSALYLCASSGPTGNEYTFGSGTRLTVV.

The chain links TRBV5-1 to TRBJ1-1; 8 positions match TRBD1. CDR3 length equals 13 residues. Germline V CDR1 and CDR2: SGHRS, YFSETQ. V was pared by 5 bases and J by 3 bases, with 3 bases of the junction left unmatched. The CDR3 bases are TGCGCCAGCAGGTCGACAGGGGACACTGAAGCTTTCTTT. Translating gives CASRSTGDTEAFF.

CDR3 bases: TGCAGTGCTAGTGGACAGGGCGCGAACACCGGGGAGCTGTTTTTT. This translates into CSASGQGANTGELFF. The chain combines TRBV20-1 with TRBJ2-2; 8 bases line up with TRBD1. V lost 3 bases, J lost 0 bases, and 3 bases stayed unmatched. CDR3 size: 15 residues. The germline V gene encodes CDR1 DFQATT and CDR2 SNEGSKA (reference sequence).

In nucleotides, the CDR3 is TGCGCCAGCAGCTCCCCTCGGGGGGGCAGATCCTCCTACGAGCAGTACTTC. It is translated as CASSSPRGGRSSYEQYF. The chain has TRBV5-1 and TRBJ2-7, with 8 nucleotides matching TRBD2. With 3 bases clipped from V and 0 bases from J, the junction kept 11 bases outside the gene matches. Looked up from germline, CDR1 is SGHRS and CDR2 is YFSETQ. The CDR3 runs to 17 residues.

This CDR3 is CASSSTGVYEQYF. The CDR3 DNA reads as TGTGCCAGCAGCTCAACAGGGGTGTACGAGCAGTACTTC. The chain joins TRBV6-5 to TRBJ2-7; 7 bases are a match to TRBD1. The CDR3 has 13 residues. Germline V gene lookup returns CDR1 MNHEY and CDR2 SVGAGI. The trim removed 6 bases at V and 4 bases at J, leaving 6 bases unmatched.

The V gene is TRBV7-2, the J gene TRBJ1-4, with D hard to call. The CDR3 extends over 16 amino acids. Germline CDR1 reads SGHTA; CDR2 reads FQGNSA. The V gene lost 2 bases and the J gene lost 0 bases, with 10 bases spanning the gap. Here the CDR3 reads CASSLFTGATNEKLFF. DNA for the CDR3: TGTGCCAGCAGCTTATTCACCGGGGCAACTAATGAAAAACTGTTTTTT.

The chain is built from TRBV19 and TRBJ2-7; 7 bases are shared with TRBD2. The CDR3 covers 13 residues. Germline CDR1 and CDR2: LNHDA and SQIVND (reference sequence). Unmatched junction bases numbered 8, after V lost 6 bases and J lost 6 bases. CDR3 protein: CASSLGGYGEQYF. CDR3 nucleotides: TGTGCCAGTAGCTTGGGAGGGTACGGCGAGCAGTACTTC.